This TCR beta chain was profiled in a study of T cells in Graves' hyperthyroidism and ophthalmopathy. This clonotype was detected a few times. Amplified TCR beta CDR3 regions came from RNA transcripts. A set of HTBI primers served as the primers for a first-round RT-PCR of the TCR CDR3. Each CDR3 protein is one row after TCRdb ran MiXCR on the multiplex PCR reads. The sample holds 550,000 to 800,000 distinct CDR3 sequences; 15% to 20% are singletons and the top ten take around a sixth. This sequence was found in a man in his fifties with Graves' hyperthyroidism. The specimen sequenced was blood.

The CDR3 DNA follows: TGCGCCAGCAGCTTGAGCAGGACTAGCGGGAGTTTTAATGAGCAGTTCTTC. Translation gives CASSLSRTSGSFNEQFF. V usage is TRBV5-1 and J usage is TRBJ2-1; TRBD2 agrees at 13 bases. V dropped 1 base and J dropped 7; count of bases not matched to a gene: 8. Germline V gene sequence: CDR1 SGHRS, CDR2 YFSETQ. The CDR3 has 17 amino acids.